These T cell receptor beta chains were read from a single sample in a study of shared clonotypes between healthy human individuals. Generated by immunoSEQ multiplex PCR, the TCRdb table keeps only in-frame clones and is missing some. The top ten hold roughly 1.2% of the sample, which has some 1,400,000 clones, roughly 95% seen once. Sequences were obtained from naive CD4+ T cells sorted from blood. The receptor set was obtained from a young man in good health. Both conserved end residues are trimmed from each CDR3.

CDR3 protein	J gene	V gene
ASSLSRVGQGARDTQY	TRBJ2-3	TRBV27
ASSQIVRVGPPGTLPGEQY	TRBJ2-7	TRBV23-1
ATRGTGTGQPQH	TRBJ1-5	TRBV15
ASSAAASYNEQF	TRBJ2-1	TRBV19
ASSFERGLYEQY	TRBJ2-7	TRBV7-9
ASSLDTLGAVGYEQY	TRBJ2-7	TRBV7-9
ASSLGRKSSGNTIY	TRBJ1-3	TRBV5-1
ASSPRLTELYEQY	TRBJ2-7	TRBV27
ASSLDPYYEQY	TRBJ2-7	TRBV5-1
ASSFGQGRSSGANVLT	TRBJ2-6	TRBV28